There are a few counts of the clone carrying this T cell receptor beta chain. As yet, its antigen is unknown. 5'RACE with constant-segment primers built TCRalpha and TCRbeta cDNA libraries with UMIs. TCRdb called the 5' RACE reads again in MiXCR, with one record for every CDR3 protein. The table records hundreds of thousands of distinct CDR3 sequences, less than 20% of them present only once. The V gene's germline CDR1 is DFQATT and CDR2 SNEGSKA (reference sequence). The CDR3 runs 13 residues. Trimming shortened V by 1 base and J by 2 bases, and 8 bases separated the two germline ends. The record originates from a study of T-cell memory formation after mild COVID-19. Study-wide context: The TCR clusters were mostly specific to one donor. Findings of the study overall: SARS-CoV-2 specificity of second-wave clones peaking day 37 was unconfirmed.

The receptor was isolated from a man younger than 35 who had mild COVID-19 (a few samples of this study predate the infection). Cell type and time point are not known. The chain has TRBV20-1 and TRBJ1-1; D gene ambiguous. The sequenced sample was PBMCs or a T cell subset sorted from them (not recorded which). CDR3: CSARGRGNTEAFF. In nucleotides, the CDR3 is TGCAGTGCTAGAGGTCGGGGAAACACTGAAGCTTTCTTT.